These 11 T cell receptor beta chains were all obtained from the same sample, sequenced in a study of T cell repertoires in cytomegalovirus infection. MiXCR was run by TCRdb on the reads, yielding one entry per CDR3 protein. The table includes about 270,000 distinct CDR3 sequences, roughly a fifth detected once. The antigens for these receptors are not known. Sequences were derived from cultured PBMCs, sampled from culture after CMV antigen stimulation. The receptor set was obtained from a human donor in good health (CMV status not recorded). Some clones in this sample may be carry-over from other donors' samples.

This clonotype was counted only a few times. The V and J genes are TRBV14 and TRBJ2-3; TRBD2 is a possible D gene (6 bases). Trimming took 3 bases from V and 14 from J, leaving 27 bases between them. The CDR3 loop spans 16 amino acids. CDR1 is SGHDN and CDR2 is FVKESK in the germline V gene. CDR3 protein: CASSQGGSGPVMIRYF. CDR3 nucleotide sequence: TGTGCCAGCAGCCAGGGAGGCAGCGGGCCAGTAATGATACGGTATTTT.

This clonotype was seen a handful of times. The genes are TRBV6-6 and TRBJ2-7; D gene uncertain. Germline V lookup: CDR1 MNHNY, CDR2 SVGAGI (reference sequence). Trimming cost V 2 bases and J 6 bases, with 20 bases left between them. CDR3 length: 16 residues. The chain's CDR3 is CASSYLTLPTKGEQYF. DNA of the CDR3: TGTGCCAGCAGTTACCTGACGCTACCTACGAAAGGCGAGCAGTACTTC.

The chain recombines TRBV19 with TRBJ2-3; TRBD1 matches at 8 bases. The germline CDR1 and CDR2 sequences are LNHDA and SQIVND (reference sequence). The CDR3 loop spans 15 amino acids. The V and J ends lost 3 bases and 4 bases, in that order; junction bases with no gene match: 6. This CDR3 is CASSIQLQGADTQYF. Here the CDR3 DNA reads TGTGCCAGTAGTATCCAATTACAGGGGGCAGATACGCAGTATTTT.

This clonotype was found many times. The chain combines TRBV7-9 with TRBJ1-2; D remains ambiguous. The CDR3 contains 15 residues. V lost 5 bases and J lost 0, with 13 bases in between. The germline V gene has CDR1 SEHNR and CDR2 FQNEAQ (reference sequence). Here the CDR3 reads CASSRGGGANYGYTF. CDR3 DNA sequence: TGTGCCAGCAGCCGAGGCGGCGGAGCTAACTATGGCTACACCTTC.

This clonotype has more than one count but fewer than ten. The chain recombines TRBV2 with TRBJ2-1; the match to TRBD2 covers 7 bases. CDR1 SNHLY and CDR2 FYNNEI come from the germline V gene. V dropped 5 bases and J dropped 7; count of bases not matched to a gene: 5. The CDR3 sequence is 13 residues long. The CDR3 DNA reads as TGTGCCAGCAGTAGGAGCGGGATAAATGAGCAGTTCTTC. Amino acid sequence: CASSRSGINEQFF.

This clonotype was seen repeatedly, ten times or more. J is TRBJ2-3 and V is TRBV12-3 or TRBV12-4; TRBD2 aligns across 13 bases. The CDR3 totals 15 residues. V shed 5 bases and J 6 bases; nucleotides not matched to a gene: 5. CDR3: CASSGLAGVSDTQYF. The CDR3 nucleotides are TGTGCCAGCAGTGGACTAGCGGGAGTTTCGGATACGCAGTATTTT.

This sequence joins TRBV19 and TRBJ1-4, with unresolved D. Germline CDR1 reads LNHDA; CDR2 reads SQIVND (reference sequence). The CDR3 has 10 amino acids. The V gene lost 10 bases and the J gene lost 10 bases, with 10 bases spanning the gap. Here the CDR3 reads CATGIGKLFF. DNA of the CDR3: TGTGCCACCGGAATAGGAAAACTGTTTTTT.

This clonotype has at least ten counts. The CDR3 nucleotides are TGTGCCAGTTCCCCGGGACTGACCTACGAGCAGTACTTC. Protein: CASSPGLTYEQYF. V gene TRBV19 combines with J gene TRBJ2-7, with D possibly matching TRBD2 (6 bases). Germline-derived CDR1 and CDR2 are LNHDA and SQIVND (reference sequence). The CDR3 spans 13 residues. Trimming left V 8 bases short and J 2 bases short, with 13 bases between.

The DNA of the CDR3 is TGTGCCAGCAGCCCAGCTTTTCAAGCGAACGGTGAAAAACTGTTTTTT. This gives the protein CASSPAFQANGEKLFF. The chain carries TRBV5-6 and TRBJ1-4; D is ambiguous. Trimming pared 4 bases from V and 7 bases from J, leaving 20 bases between. Germline CDR1 and CDR2: SGHDT and YYEEEE. The CDR3 runs to 16 residues.

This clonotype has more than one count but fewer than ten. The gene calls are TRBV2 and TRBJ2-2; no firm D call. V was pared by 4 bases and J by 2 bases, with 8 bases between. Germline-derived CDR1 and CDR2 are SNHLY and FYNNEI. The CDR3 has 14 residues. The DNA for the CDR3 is TGTGCCAGCAGTGGCAACACAAACACCGGGGAGCTGTTTTTT. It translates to CASSGNTNTGELFF.

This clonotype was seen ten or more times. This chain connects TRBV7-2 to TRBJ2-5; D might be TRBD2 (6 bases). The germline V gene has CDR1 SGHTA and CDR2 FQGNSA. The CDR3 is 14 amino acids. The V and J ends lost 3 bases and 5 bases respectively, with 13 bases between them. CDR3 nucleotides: TGTGCCAGCAGCTTGGAACGCGCGGGGGAGACCCAGTACTTC. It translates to CASSLERAGETQYF.